This TCR beta chain was observed in a study of OX40 agonist ivuxolimab in advanced cancers. Looking at the study overall: Hepatocellular carcinoma, melanoma, renal cell or head and neck cancer affected the dose-escalation patients.

With baseline, cycle 4 day 1, and cycle 7 day 1 as timepoints, blood was sampled. Repertoires were generated with immunoSEQ multiplex PCR, while TCRdb's copy carries only in-frame clones and drops some. The table has approximately 60,000 clones, 84% seen once. Trimming cost V 5 bases and J 10 bases; bases outside gene matches: 7. The length of the CDR3 is 13 residues. CDR1 and CDR2 (germline): SGHVS, FQNEAQ. The source was CD4+ or CD8+ T cells sorted from blood, collected in a trial of the OX40 agonist ivuxolimab. V is TRBV7-8 and J is TRBJ2-1; 8 bases map to TRBD1. The receptor was derived from an adult with an advanced solid tumor such as melanoma, head and neck, liver or kidney cancer. The CDR3 region is CASSVDRVREQFF. Written as DNA, the CDR3 is TGTGCCAGCAGCGTGGACAGGGTTCGGGAGCAGTTCTTC.